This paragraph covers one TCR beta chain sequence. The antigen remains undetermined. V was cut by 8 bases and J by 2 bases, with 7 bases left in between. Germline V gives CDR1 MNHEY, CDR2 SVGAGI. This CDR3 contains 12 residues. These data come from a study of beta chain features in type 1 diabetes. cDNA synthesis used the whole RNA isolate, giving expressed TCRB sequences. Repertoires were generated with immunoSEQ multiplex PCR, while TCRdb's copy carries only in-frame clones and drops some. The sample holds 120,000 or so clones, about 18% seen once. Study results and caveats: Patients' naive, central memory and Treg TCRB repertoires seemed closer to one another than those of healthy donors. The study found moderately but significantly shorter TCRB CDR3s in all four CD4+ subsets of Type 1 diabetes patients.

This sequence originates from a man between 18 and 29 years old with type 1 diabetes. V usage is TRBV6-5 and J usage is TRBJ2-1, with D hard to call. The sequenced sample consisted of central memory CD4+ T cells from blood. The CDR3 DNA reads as TGTGCCAGCTCTAGTACCTACAATGAGCAGTTCTTC. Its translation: CASSSTYNEQFF.